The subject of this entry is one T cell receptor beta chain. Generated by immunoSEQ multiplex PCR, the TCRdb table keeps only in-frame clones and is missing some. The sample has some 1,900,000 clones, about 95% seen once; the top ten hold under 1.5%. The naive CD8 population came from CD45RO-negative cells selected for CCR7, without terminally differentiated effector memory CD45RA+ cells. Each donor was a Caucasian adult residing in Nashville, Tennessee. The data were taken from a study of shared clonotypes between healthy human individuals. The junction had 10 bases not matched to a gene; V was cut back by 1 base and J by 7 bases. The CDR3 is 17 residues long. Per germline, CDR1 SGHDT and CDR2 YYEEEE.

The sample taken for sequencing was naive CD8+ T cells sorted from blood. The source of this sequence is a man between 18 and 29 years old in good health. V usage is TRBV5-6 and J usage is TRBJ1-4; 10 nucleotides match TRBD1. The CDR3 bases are TGTGCCAGCAGCTTGACCGGGACAGGGGATTGGAGTGAAAAACTGTTTTTT. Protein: CASSLTGTGDWSEKLFF.